The 20 T cell receptor beta chains presented below share a single source sample, sequenced in a study of T cell repertoires in cytomegalovirus infection (dated by TCRdb to about 2019). Sequenced using an Illumina HiSeq 1500. The raw public data were reprocessed by TCRdb itself: fastp quality trimming at Q25, MiXCR clonotype calling, in-frame beta chains only. Rows merge per CDR3 protein into single entries with the most common DNA and genes. The sample table contains over 450,000 distinct CDR3 sequences; only one count was recorded for over 9% of them. The ten largest clones add up to 9.5% to 13% of the sample. Sequencing used PBMCs. The receptors stem from a human donor in good health (CMV status not recorded). Some clones in this sample may be carry-over from other donors' samples.

The chain is built from TRBV19 and TRBJ2-4; possibly TRBD1 for D (6 bases). The CDR3 covers 17 residues. Germline V gene sequence: CDR1 LNHDA, CDR2 SQIVND (reference sequence). Trimming cost V 5 bases and J 5 bases, with 22 bases left between them. CDR3 nucleotide sequence: TGTGCCAGTAGTCCTTCCCCCGGTGGGGGCGGCCAAAACATTCAGTACTTC. It translates to CASSPSPGGGGQNIQYF.

This clonotype was seen more than once but under ten times. The chain is built from TRBV18 and TRBJ1-4; D not certain. CDR3 length: 14 amino acids. Trimming removed 1 base from V and 8 bases from J, with 11 bases in between. Germline V gene sequence: CDR1 KGHSH, CDR2 LQKENI. The CDR3 loop reads CASSPLGDKEKLFF. The CDR3, as DNA: TGTGCCAGCTCACCACTGGGAGATAAAGAAAAACTGTTTTTT.

CDR3 in amino acids: CSAKREGDYSNQPQHF. In DNA, the CDR3 is TGCAGTGCTAAGAGGGAGGGGGATTATAGCAATCAGCCCCAGCATTTT. This sequence joins TRBV20-1 and TRBJ1-5, with TRBD1 as a possible D gene (6 bases). The CDR3 runs 16 residues. Germline assignment: CDR1 DFQATT and CDR2 SNEGSKA (reference sequence). The V end lost 4 bases, the J end lost 0 bases, and 16 bases lay between the germline ends.

This clonotype was observed at least ten times. The CDR3 loop reads CASSPLEMVRAKNIQYF. CDR3 DNA sequence: TGTGCCAGCAGTCCCCTCGAGATGGTGCGGGCCAAAAACATTCAGTACTTC. The gene calls are TRBV28 and TRBJ2-4; D unclear. Germline V gives CDR1 MDHEN, CDR2 SYDVKM. The V gene lost 5 bases and the J gene lost 1 base, with 18 bases spanning the gap. This CDR3 has 17 amino acids.

The J gene is TRBJ1-6, the V gene TRBV5-1; 9 bases match TRBD1. Germline CDR1 is SGHRS and CDR2 is YFSETQ. Trimming removed 0 bases from V and 4 bases from J; junction bases left unmatched: 8. CDR3 length equals 18 residues. In nucleotides, the CDR3 is TGCGCCAGCAGCTTGGGGATTGGACAGGGGAATTATAATTCACCCCTCCACTTT. It encodes CASSLGIGQGNYNSPLHF.

This clonotype was recorded many times. The gene calls are TRBV6-1 and TRBJ2-2; D gene unclear. The CDR3 runs 13 residues. Germline lookup yields CDR1 MNHNS and CDR2 SASEGT. Trimming pared 3 bases from V and 7 bases from J, leaving 9 bases between. The CDR3 here is CASSDDMVGELFF. The CDR3 DNA reads TGTGCCAGCAGTGACGACATGGTCGGGGAGCTGTTTTTT.

This clonotype has at least ten counts. The chain uses TRBV7-2 and TRBJ2-7; D is possibly TRBD2 (6 bases). The germline CDR1 and CDR2 sequences are SGHTA and FQGNSA. V was clipped by 3 bases and J by 2 bases, with 14 bases between them. CDR3 length equals 15 residues. This CDR3 is CASSLEGLATYEQYF. DNA of the CDR3: TGTGCCAGCAGCTTGGAGGGACTCGCGACCTACGAGCAGTACTTC.

This clonotype was counted many times. This rearrangement joins TRBV7-3 to TRBJ2-1, with 11 bases matching TRBD1. V shed 5 bases and J 4 bases; nucleotides not matched to a gene: 4. Looked up from germline, CDR1 is SGHTA and CDR2 is FQGTGA. This CDR3 spans 15 amino acids. The CDR3 sequence is CASSGGQGVYNEQFF. In nucleotides, the CDR3 is TGTGCCAGCAGCGGGGGACAGGGGGTGTACAATGAGCAGTTCTTC.

A remark on this clonotype: A junction end diverges from the germline sequence, so it may reflect a read error. The genes are TRBV19 and TRBJ2-2; no definite D call. This CDR3 is 12 amino acids long. CDR1 and CDR2 (germline): LNHDA, SQIVND (reference sequence). CDR3 region: CASSIFTRELFF. CDR3 nucleotides: TGTGCCAGTAGTATTTTCACCCGGGAGCTGTTTTTT. Full variable domain (outside the CDR3, taken from reference TRBV19 and TRBJ2-2): DGGITQSPKYLFRKEGQNVTLSCEQNLNHDAMYWYRQDPGQGLRLIYYSQIVNDFQKGDIAEGYSVSREKKESFPLTVTSAQKNPTAFYLCASSIFTRELFFGEGSRLTVL.

This clonotype was counted ten times or more. V usage is TRBV6-2 or TRBV6-3 and J usage is TRBJ2-2, with D unclear. This CDR3 spans 13 amino acids. Germline CDR1 MNHEY, CDR2 SVGEGT. V lost 7 bases to trimming and J lost 5 bases, with 11 bases between them. The chain's CDR3 is CASIPLGTGELFF. DNA for the CDR3: TGTGCCAGCATCCCCCTGGGAACCGGGGAGCTGTTTTTT.

This clonotype was seen at least ten times. V is TRBV7-9 and J is TRBJ2-7; 8 positions match TRBD1. The length of the CDR3 is 16 residues. V lost 2 bases and J lost 0; bases outside the gene matches: 6. Germline lookup yields CDR1 SEHNR and CDR2 FQNEAQ (reference sequence). The chain's CDR3 is CASSLSTGASSYEQYF. The CDR3 DNA reads TGTGCCAGCAGCTTATCGACAGGGGCCAGCTCCTACGAGCAGTACTTC.

This clonotype was observed at least ten times. The chain is built from TRBV19 and TRBJ2-1, with 9 bases lining up with TRBD1. Germline V CDR1 and CDR2: LNHDA, SQIVND (reference sequence). V shed 7 bases and J 4 bases; nucleotides not matched to a gene: 5. The CDR3 length is 14 residues. The CDR3 spells CASTVTGGYNEQFF. DNA of the CDR3: TGTGCCAGTACTGTGACAGGGGGATACAATGAGCAGTTCTTC.

This clonotype was found many times. The V call is TRBV28, the J call TRBJ1-1; D unclear. The germline V gene encodes CDR1 MDHEN and CDR2 SYDVKM. The CDR3 loop spans 12 amino acids. Trimming removed 0 bases from V and 10 bases from J, with 9 bases in between. CDR3 sequence (DNA): TGTGCCAGCAGTTTATGGGATGGTGGAGCTTTCTTT. Its protein product is CASSLWDGGAFF.

For the CDR3, the DNA is TGTGCCAGTAGACCCCTGGTCGACTCTGGAAACACCATATATTTT. It codes for CASRPLVDSGNTIYF. The chain links TRBV19 to TRBJ1-3; D remains unclear. Trimming cost V 6 bases and J 0 bases, with 12 bases left between them. This CDR3 contains 15 residues. From germline, CDR1 is LNHDA and CDR2 SQIVND (reference sequence).

This clonotype was recorded many times. The rearrangement links TRBV7-6 to TRBJ1-1, with D unclear. V was pared by 3 bases and J by 6 bases, with 11 bases between. Germline V lookup: CDR1 SGHVS, CDR2 FNYEAQ. The CDR3 spans 13 residues. The DNA for the CDR3 is TGTGCCAGCAGCTTTGCCCAGAGGTCTGAAGCTTTCTTT. It codes for CASSFAQRSEAFF. The full variable domain, its missing parts supplied by reference TRBV7-6 and TRBJ1-1, is GAGVSQSPRYKVTKRGQDVALRCDPISGHVSLYWYRQALGQGPEFLTYFNYEAQQDKSGLPNDRFSAERPEGSISTLTIQRTEQRDSAMYRCASSFAQRSEAFFGQGTRLTVV.

Ten or more counts support this clonotype. This chain joins TRBV7-2 and TRBJ2-5; D may be TRBD2 (6 bases). The V gene's germline CDR1 is SGHTA and CDR2 FQGNSA. The CDR3 length is 14 residues. Trimming shortened V by 3 bases and J by 1 base, and 9 bases separated the two germline ends. The CDR3 sequence is CASSLGRIQETQYF. As DNA, the CDR3 is TGTGCCAGCAGCTTGGGGAGGATCCAAGAGACCCAGTACTTC.

This clonotype was counted ten times or more. The rearrangement links TRBV20-1 to TRBJ1-5, with D possibly being TRBD1 (5 bases). The CDR3 has 15 amino acids. CDR1 DFQATT and CDR2 SNEGSKA come from the germline V gene (reference sequence). Trimming took 6 bases from V and 1 from J, leaving 16 bases between them. The CDR3 nucleotides read TGCAGTGCCCCAGGGTCGTTGCTAAGCAATCAGCCCCAGCATTTT. Protein: CSAPGSLLSNQPQHF.

This clonotype was found many times. V is TRBV7-6 and J is TRBJ1-6, with 8 positions matching TRBD1. Germline loops: CDR1 SGHVS, CDR2 FNYEAQ. V lost 1 base to trimming and J lost 5 bases; unmatched junction nucleotides: 4. This CDR3 contains 16 residues. In nucleotides, the CDR3 is TGTGCCAGCAGCTTAGGACCGGGACAGGATAATTCACCCCTCCACTTT. Its translation is CASSLGPGQDNSPLHF.

This chain joins TRBV19 and TRBJ2-3; D is unclear. Germline CDR1 reads LNHDA; CDR2 reads SQIVND (reference sequence). With 5 bases removed from V and 7 bases from J, the gap between germline ends came to 22 bases. This CDR3 has 16 amino acids. The chain's CDR3 is CASSLEPGLLVNTQYF. As DNA, the CDR3 is TGTGCCAGTAGTCTCGAGCCTGGGCTCCTCGTTAATACGCAGTATTTT.

In this sample, this clonotype turned up many times. This sequence joins TRBV20-1 and TRBJ1-6, with D unresolved. The CDR3 length is 15 residues. The V end was cut by 0 bases, the J end by 7 bases, with 13 bases between. Germline CDR1 is DFQATT and CDR2 is SNEGSKA (reference sequence). The CDR3 region has the DNA TGCAGTGCTAGAGATACTCTACCACTAAATTCACCCCTCCACTTT. Its protein is CSARDTLPLNSPLHF.